This TCR beta chain emerged from a study of radiation and T cells in renal cell carcinoma. Time point indicated: baseline pretreatment blood. Noted treatment: 15 Gy SBRT to primary tumor, nephrectomy 4 weeks later. Profiled with immunoSEQ multiplex PCR; TCRdb holds only in-frame clones, not every one. This table holds around 64,000 clones, around 78% found once. Germline V gives CDR1 SNHLY, CDR2 FYNNEI. This CDR3 contains 15 residues. V shed 4 bases, J shed 5 bases, and the junction held 8 bases outside the gene matches. The chain uses TRBV2 and TRBJ2-3, with 8 bases that match TRBD2. The clonotype was recovered from a man aged 55 to 70 with renal cell carcinoma. Sequences were derived from blood, sampled from a patient whose treatment included radiotherapy and nephrectomy. The CDR3 DNA reads as TGTGCCAGCAGTGCGCTCGGGACTAGAAAAGATACGCAGTATTTT. Encoded protein: CASSALGTRKDTQYF.